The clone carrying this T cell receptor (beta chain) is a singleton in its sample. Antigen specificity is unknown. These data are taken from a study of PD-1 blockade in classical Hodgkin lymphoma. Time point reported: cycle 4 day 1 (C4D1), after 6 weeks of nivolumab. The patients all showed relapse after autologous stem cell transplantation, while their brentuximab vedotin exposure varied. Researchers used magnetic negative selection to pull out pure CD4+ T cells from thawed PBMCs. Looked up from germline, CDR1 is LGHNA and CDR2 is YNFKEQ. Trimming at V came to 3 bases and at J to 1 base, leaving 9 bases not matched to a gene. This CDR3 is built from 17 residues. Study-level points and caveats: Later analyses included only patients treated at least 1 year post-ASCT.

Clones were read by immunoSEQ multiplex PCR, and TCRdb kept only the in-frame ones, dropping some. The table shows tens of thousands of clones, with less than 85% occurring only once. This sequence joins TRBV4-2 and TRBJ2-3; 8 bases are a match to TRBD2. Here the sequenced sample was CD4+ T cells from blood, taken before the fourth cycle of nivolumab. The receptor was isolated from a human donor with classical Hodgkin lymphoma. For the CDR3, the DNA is TGTGCCAGCAGCCAGGGGCTACTAGCGGAGGGCACAGATACGCAGTATTTT. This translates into CASSQGLLAEGTDTQYF.